Sequencing of this TCR beta chain was carried out in a study of T cell clonality in common variable immunodeficiency. Study-wide results and limits: Reportedly, TCR beta sequences from common variable immunodeficiency showed fewer deletions and N-nucleotide insertions.

For this clone: Its antigen remains unknown.

The protocol was immunoSEQ multiplex PCR, while the TCRdb copy is restricted to in-frame clones and leaves out a portion. Listed here are just over 25,000 clones without any singletons, the top ten holding approximately 24%. This clonotype was sampled from a human donor with common variable immunodeficiency. The material sequenced was peripheral blood mononuclear cells.

The part of the CDR3 DNA that was read is TGTGCCAGCAGTTACGATAGCTCCTACGAG. This codes for CASSYDSSYE. The complete CDR3 reads CASSYDSSYEQYF. The chain couples TRBV6-2 or TRBV6-3 to TRBJ2-7; D is undetermined. The read stops 3 residues short of the end of the CDR3; the missing end is completed from the germline J gene. V lost 2 bases, J lost 0 bases, and 5 bases lay in between. Germline V gene sequence: CDR1 MNHEY, CDR2 SVGEGT. CDR3 size: 13 residues.